What follows are 17 T cell receptor beta chains derived from one specimen sequenced in a study of CD8+ T cells in alopecia areata. After isolation, RNA underwent reverse transcription to generate cDNA as the sequencing template. Only in-frame clones appear in the TCRdb table, and some are missing; sequencing was by immunoSEQ multiplex PCR. The repertoire holds fewer than 250,000 clones, with about 53% as singletons. The starting material was CD4+ T cells sorted from blood, obtained at week 0. The origin of the receptors is a human donor with alopecia areata.

The chain recombines TRBV7-9 with TRBJ1-1, with 8 nucleotides matching TRBD1. This CDR3 contains 14 residues. Germline V gives CDR1 SEHNR, CDR2 FQNEAQ (reference sequence). V lost 2 bases to trimming and J lost 3 bases; unmatched junction nucleotides: 2. CDR3 nucleotides: TGTGCCAGCAGCTTACAGGGGGCACACACTGAAGCTTTCTTT. Residues: CASSLQGAHTEAFF.

In its sample, this clone was seen a few times. The chain links TRBV10-3 to TRBJ1-2; the match to TRBD1 covers 7 bases. J was trimmed by 1 base and V by 3 bases; bases with no gene match: 5. The germline CDR1 and CDR2 sequences are ENHRY and SYGVKD. There are 15 residues in the CDR3. The CDR3 sequence is CAISDQGGGNYGYTF. CDR3 coding DNA: TGTGCCATCAGTGATCAGGGGGGCGGTAACTATGGCTACACCTTC.

This clone was observed a few times. The chain has TRBV18 and TRBJ2-7, with D perhaps being TRBD1 or TRBD2 (6 bases each). Trimming pared 2 bases from V and 6 bases from J, leaving 11 bases between. Germline loops: CDR1 KGHSH, CDR2 LQKENI. The CDR3 extends over 13 amino acids. The chain's CDR3 is CASSPNRDSEQYF. CDR3 in DNA: TGTGCCAGCTCACCAAACAGGGACTCCGAGCAGTACTTC. Together with reference TRBV18 and TRBJ2-7, the CDR3 gives the full variable domain: NAGVMQNPRHLVRRRGQEARLRCSPMKGHSHVYWYRQLPEEGLKFMVYLQKENIIDESGMPKERFSAEFPKEGPSILRIQQVVRGDSAAYFCASSPNRDSEQYFGPGTRLTVT.

The CDR3 DNA sequence: TGTGCCTGGAGTGTGCGTGGTTCTAGCGGGACTTACAATGAGCAGTTCTTC. Translating gives CAWSVRGSSGTYNEQFF. The V gene is TRBV30, the J gene TRBJ2-1; 9 bases map to TRBD2. Germline V gene data show CDR1 as GTSNPN and CDR2 as SVGIG (reference sequence). V was pared by 0 bases and J by 4 bases, with 10 bases of the junction left unmatched. The length of the CDR3 is 17 residues.

The J gene is TRBJ1-2, the V gene TRBV19, with D tentatively TRBD1 (6 bases). Trimming removed 9 bases from V and 6 bases from J, with 14 bases in between. CDR1 and CDR2 from the germline V gene are LNHDA and SQIVND (reference sequence). The CDR3 is 12 residues long. The CDR3 DNA reads TGTGCCAGCTCACAGGGAATCCATGGCTACACCTTC. This codes for CASSQGIHGYTF.

This rearrangement joins TRBV4-1 to TRBJ2-1; a weak D match, TRBD1 (7 bases). Germline loops: CDR1 MGHRA, CDR2 YSYEKL. Trimming took 4 bases from V and 9 from J, leaving 19 bases between them. This CDR3 region has 15 residues. The CDR3 loop reads CASSPSGGGHGEQFF. DNA for the CDR3: TGCGCCAGCAGCCCTTCAGGGGGAGGTCACGGTGAGCAGTTCTTC.

By sample fraction, this clone is medium-sized (0.01 to 0.1%). The chain combines TRBV7-8 with TRBJ2-3; no definite D call. CDR1 and CDR2 (germline): SGHVS, FQNEAQ. Deletions cut 6 bases from V and 4 bases from J, with 11 bases between. The CDR3 runs to 13 residues. The CDR3 sequence: CASSPPRADTQYF. The CDR3 DNA reads as TGTGCCAGCAGTCCCCCTAGAGCAGATACGCAGTATTTT.

The chain combines TRBV30 with TRBJ2-3; D is ambiguous. Germline CDR1 GTSNPN, CDR2 SVGIG (reference sequence). Trimming removed 1 base from V and 7 bases from J, with 9 bases in between. This CDR3 is 12 amino acids long. The DNA of the CDR3 is TGTGCCTGGAGTGCCCAAAAAAATACGCAGTATTTT. This translates into CAWSAQKNTQYF.

This chain uses TRBV6-1 with TRBJ2-3; D tentatively fits TRBD1 or TRBD2 (5 bases each). Germline lookup yields CDR1 MNHNS and CDR2 SASEGT. There are 13 residues in the CDR3. Trimming stripped 6 bases from V and 2 bases from J, with 9 bases between. This chain's CDR3 is CASRGTYTDTQYF. CDR3 bases: TGTGCCAGCAGGGGGACCTACACAGATACGCAGTATTTT.

CDR3 DNA: TGTGCCAGTAGTATAAGGGACAGGGGGATGAACGAGCAGTACTTC. Its translation is CASSIRDRGMNEQYF. The rearrangement links TRBV19 to TRBJ2-7, with 11 bases aligning to TRBD1. CDR3 length: 15 amino acids. CDR1 LNHDA and CDR2 SQIVND come from the germline V gene (reference sequence). J was trimmed by 5 bases and V by 2 bases; bases with no gene match: 5.

A few counts support this clone. The chain links TRBV4-2 to TRBJ2-7; possible D gene TRBD1, 5 bases. CDR3 length: 13 amino acids. Germline CDR1 reads LGHNA; CDR2 reads YNFKEQ. Trimming took off 1 base at V and 6 bases at J, with 10 bases between the two ends. CDR3 residues: CASSQVMQGEQYF. The CDR3 nucleotides are TGTGCCAGCAGCCAAGTGATGCAGGGCGAGCAGTACTTC.

This clone appeared a few times. The rearrangement links TRBV4-2 to TRBJ1-6; 9 bases match TRBD1. The CDR3 contains 16 residues. The V gene's germline CDR1 is LGHNA and CDR2 YNFKEQ. V was pared by 0 bases and J by 9 bases, with 6 bases of the junction left unmatched. The CDR3 loop is CASSQDSGTGISPLHF. The CDR3 coding sequence is TGTGCCAGCAGCCAAGATAGTGGGACAGGGATTTCACCCCTCCACTTT.

The J gene is TRBJ1-4, the V gene TRBV30; 7 nucleotides match TRBD1. Germline values: CDR1 GTSNPN, CDR2 SVGIG (reference sequence). The CDR3 loop spans 14 amino acids. The junction had 10 bases not matched to a gene; V was cut back by 4 bases and J by 8 bases. CDR3 nucleotide sequence: TGTGCCTGGACCCCCGACAGGGCGGACGAAAAACTGTTTTTT. Amino acids: CAWTPDRADEKLFF. Using reference TRBV30 and TRBJ1-4 for the parts outside the CDR3, the full variable domain is SQTIHQWPATLVQPVGSPLSLECTVEGTSNPNLYWYRQAAGRGLQLLFYSVGIGQISSEVPQNLSASRPQDRQFILSSKKLLLSDSGFYLCAWTPDRADEKLFFGSGTQLSVL.

The chain carries TRBV6-5 and TRBJ2-1; 10 bases agree with TRBD1. The CDR3 has 15 residues. Germline-derived CDR1 and CDR2 are MNHEY and SVGAGI. V trimming: 6 bases; J trimming: 8 bases; junction bases outside the gene matches: 10. CDR3 in amino acids: CASSSPGQGMYEQFF. DNA for the CDR3: TGTGCCAGCAGCTCCCCGGGACAGGGGATGTATGAGCAGTTCTTC.

The chain employs TRBV7-2 and TRBJ1-2, with a tentative D call TRBD1 (5 bases). Trimming took 4 bases from V and 6 from J, leaving 12 bases between them. This CDR3 region has 13 residues. Germline V gives CDR1 SGHTA, CDR2 FQGNSA. The CDR3 here is CASSWPGGNGYTF. As DNA, the CDR3 is TGTGCCAGCAGCTGGCCGGGGGGTAATGGCTACACCTTC.

The chain combines TRBV7-9 with TRBJ2-5; 12 nucleotides align to TRBD2. This CDR3 is built from 15 residues. From germline, CDR1 is SEHNR and CDR2 FQNEAQ (reference sequence). The junction had 3 bases not matched to a gene; V was cut back by 6 bases and J by 1 base. The CDR3 bases are TGTGCCAGCAGGCGACTAGCGGGGGTCCAAGAGACCCAGTACTTC. This codes for CASRRLAGVQETQYF.

The chain recombines TRBV29-1 with TRBJ2-3; TRBD2 agrees at 8 bases. J gave up 11 bases and V 4 bases, and 11 bases lay outside the gene matches. Germline V CDR1 and CDR2: SQVTM, ANQGSEA. The CDR3 runs 13 residues. CDR3 sequence reads: CSVVLGTGTRQYF. CDR3 bases: TGCAGCGTTGTCCTTGGGACCGGGACTAGGCAGTATTTT.